One and the same sample provided the 21 T cell receptor beta chains below, sequenced in a study of blood T cells in healthy people across ages. Alongside a J-beta primer mix, a sample-barcoded 5' primer served in a second PCR lasting about 6 to 11 cycles. TCRdb reanalysed the 5' RACE reads using MiXCR and keeps one entry per CDR3 protein. The table records 1,500,000 or so distinct CDR3 sequences, roughly 59% of them present only once. What was sequenced was blood. The receptors originated from a man aged 18 to 29 in good health.

This clonotype was observed a handful of times. This chain joins TRBV29-1 and TRBJ2-7; a weak D match, TRBD1 (6 bases). Trimming removed 6 bases from V and 7 bases from J, with 13 bases in between. CDR3 length equals 11 residues. Germline V gene lookup returns CDR1 SQVTM and CDR2 ANQGSEA. DNA for the CDR3: TGCAGCGTGGATACAGGGTGGGAGCAGTACTTC. Encoded protein: CSVDTGWEQYF.

This clonotype has only a few counts. In nucleotides, the CDR3 is TGTGCCAGCAGTTACTTCGGGCAGCCCCAGCATTTT. It encodes CASSYFGQPQHF. The chain combines TRBV6-6 with TRBJ1-5, with D unclear. Germline V gives CDR1 MNHNY, CDR2 SVGAGI (reference sequence). Trimming removed 1 base from V and 7 bases from J, with 5 bases in between. The length of the CDR3 is 12 residues.

The chain combines TRBV3-1 with TRBJ2-5, with D perhaps TRBD1 (5 bases). Trimming removed 3 bases at V and 1 base at J, with 9 bases between. Germline V gives CDR1 LGHDT, CDR2 YNNKEL (reference sequence). This CDR3 region has 14 residues. The CDR3 sequence: CASSQTVPQETQYF. DNA of the CDR3: TGTGCCAGCAGCCAGACAGTACCCCAAGAGACCCAGTACTTC.

This clonotype appeared a few times. The V gene is TRBV4-3, the J gene TRBJ1-2; D might be TRBD1 (5 bases). The germline V and J ends were trimmed by 3 bases and 4 bases, with 15 bases remaining between them. The CDR3 is 15 amino acids. Germline V lookup: CDR1 LGHNA, CDR2 YSLEER. CDR3: CASSHRIWDGYGYTF. The CDR3 DNA reads TGCGCCAGCAGCCACCGTATCTGGGACGGCTATGGCTACACCTTC.

The chain joins TRBV27 to TRBJ2-1, with 7 bases aligning to TRBD2. This CDR3 has 12 amino acids. V lost 5 bases to trimming and J lost 8 bases; unmatched junction nucleotides: 3. CDR1 and CDR2 from the germline V gene are MNHEY and SMNVEV (reference sequence). CDR3 in DNA: TGTGCCAGCAGTAGAGCGGGATATGAGCAGTTCTTC. It is translated as CASSRAGYEQFF.

This clonotype has just a few counts. V and J are TRBV4-2 and TRBJ2-3; 9 bases map to TRBD1. The germline V gene encodes CDR1 LGHNA and CDR2 YNFKEQ. The CDR3 totals 16 residues. V trimming: 1 base; J trimming: 2 bases; junction bases outside the gene matches: 4. The CDR3 DNA reads TGTGCCAGCAGCCAAGGGACAGGGGACCACACAGATACGCAGTATTTT. Amino acid sequence: CASSQGTGDHTDTQYF.

The J gene is TRBJ2-7, the V gene TRBV29-1, with TRBD1 matching 9 bases. V trimming: 4 bases; J trimming: 5 bases; junction bases outside the gene matches: 6. The length of the CDR3 is 13 residues. Looked up from germline, CDR1 is SQVTM and CDR2 is ANQGSEA. The DNA for the CDR3 is TGCAGCGTTGTAGGACAGGGGATCGACGAGCAGTACTTC. Translating gives CSVVGQGIDEQYF.

The chain is built from TRBV20-1 and TRBJ1-5, with 8 bases identical to TRBD1. V lost 4 bases and J lost 6; bases outside the gene matches: 8. The CDR3 is 14 amino acids. CDR1 and CDR2 (germline): DFQATT, SNEGSKA (reference sequence). CDR3 loop: CSAKIQGALQPQHF. CDR3 in DNA: TGCAGTGCTAAGATTCAGGGGGCTCTTCAGCCCCAGCATTTT.

The V gene is TRBV4-1, the J gene TRBJ2-1; 7 bases fit TRBD2. The CDR3 totals 15 residues. The germline V gene encodes CDR1 MGHRA and CDR2 YSYEKL. V was clipped by 4 bases and J by 2 bases; unmatched bases: 5. CDR3 loop: CASSLLASPYNEQFF. In DNA, the CDR3 is TGCGCCAGCAGCCTACTAGCGTCTCCCTACAATGAGCAGTTCTTC.

The chain recombines TRBV4-3 with TRBJ2-2; the match to TRBD2 covers 10 bases. V dropped 3 bases and J dropped 6; count of bases not matched to a gene: 1. The CDR3 is 14 residues long. CDR1 and CDR2 (germline): LGHNA, YSLEER. The CDR3 is CASSHSGGAGELFF. The CDR3, as DNA: TGCGCCAGCAGCCACAGCGGGGGGGCCGGGGAGCTGTTTTTT.

The chain couples TRBV6-1 to TRBJ2-2; TRBD2 agrees at 14 bases. Germline lookup yields CDR1 MNHNS and CDR2 SASEGT. The CDR3 is 16 amino acids. The junction had 5 bases not matched to a gene; V was cut back by 6 bases and J by 5 bases. The chain's CDR3 is CASSAGTSGGTGELFF. For the CDR3, the DNA is TGTGCCAGCAGCGCGGGGACTAGCGGGGGTACCGGGGAGCTGTTTTTT.

The rearrangement links TRBV20-1 to TRBJ2-7; no reliable D call. Germline CDR1 reads DFQATT; CDR2 reads SNEGSKA (reference sequence). V was clipped by 1 base and J by 0 bases, with 10 bases between them. The CDR3 loop spans 14 amino acids. This chain's CDR3 is CSARGAKSSYEQYF. The CDR3 region has the DNA TGCAGTGCTAGAGGGGCCAAAAGCTCCTACGAGCAGTACTTC.

This clonotype was seen more than once but under ten times. The chain joins TRBV29-1 to TRBJ2-7; 7 nucleotides line up with TRBD2. V was pared by 7 bases and J by 0 bases, with 9 bases of the junction left unmatched. The V gene's germline CDR1 is SQVTM and CDR2 ANQGSEA. The CDR3 is 14 residues long. The CDR3 DNA sequence: TGCAGCGCCCTGGAAGCGGGGAGCTCCTACGAGCAGTACTTC. Its protein product is CSALEAGSSYEQYF.

V gene TRBV20-1 combines with J gene TRBJ1-1; TRBD1 is a possible D gene (5 bases). The CDR3 is made up of 12 amino acids. The V gene lost 7 bases and the J gene lost 7 bases, with 16 bases spanning the gap. Germline V CDR1 and CDR2: DFQATT, SNEGSKA (reference sequence). The CDR3 DNA reads TGCAGTGTGGACATGAAACAGAGTGAAGCTTTCTTT. Translating gives CSVDMKQSEAFF.

The rearrangement links TRBV12-3 or TRBV12-4 to TRBJ1-2, with D unclear. The CDR3 loop spans 14 amino acids. Between the trimmed V and J ends, which lost 6 bases and 4 bases, there was a span of 15 bases. The CDR3 nucleotides read TGTGCCAGCAGCCCCCCTTCCTCGGGCTATGGCTACACCTTC. Translation gives CASSPPSSGYGYTF.

This rearrangement joins TRBV7-8 to TRBJ1-2; the D is unclear. The V end was cut by 5 bases, the J end by 4 bases, with 17 bases between. The CDR3 is made up of 15 amino acids. Germline V gene data show CDR1 as SGHVS and CDR2 as FQNEAQ. Written as DNA, the CDR3 is TGTGCCAGCAGCCCTACACGGGGAAGCGGCTATGGCTACACCTTC. Its translation: CASSPTRGSGYGYTF.

The genes are TRBV6-1 and TRBJ2-7; D perhaps matches TRBD1 (6 bases). The ends were cut back, 1 base at V and 0 bases at J, with 13 bases in the middle. Germline V gene data show CDR1 as MNHNS and CDR2 as SASEGT. The CDR3 runs 16 residues. The CDR3 sequence is CASSEVGTGNSYEQYF. The DNA of the CDR3 is TGTGCCAGCAGTGAAGTCGGAACAGGGAACTCCTACGAGCAGTACTTC.

The V and J genes are TRBV10-3 and TRBJ1-4; D is undetermined. The V end lost 2 bases, the J end lost 1 base, and 5 bases lay between the germline ends. The germline V gene encodes CDR1 ENHRY and CDR2 SYGVKD. CDR3 length equals 14 residues. This CDR3 is CAISERETNEKLFF. The CDR3 DNA follows: TGTGCCATCAGTGAGAGGGAAACTAATGAAAAACTGTTTTTT.

The CDR3: CASSLSSGTNREQYF. Written as DNA, the CDR3 is TGTGCCAGCAGCTTATCGTCCGGGACGAACCGCGAGCAGTACTTC. The rearrangement joins TRBV13 to TRBJ2-7; tentatively, D is TRBD1 or TRBD2 (5 bases each). The CDR3 consists of 15 residues. Trimming shortened V by 2 bases and J by 6 bases, and 17 bases separated the two germline ends. Germline values: CDR1 PRHDT, CDR2 FYEKMQ (reference sequence). The full variable domain, in which reference TRBV13 and TRBJ2-7 provide the parts outside the CDR3, is AAGVIQSPRHLIKEKRETATLKCYPIPRHDTVYWYQQGPGQDPQFLISFYEKMQSDKGSIPDRFSAQQFSDYHSELNMSSLELGDSALYFCASSLSSGTNREQYFGPGTRLTVT.

The chain is built from TRBV4-1 and TRBJ1-2; no clear D gene. Germline V gives CDR1 MGHRA, CDR2 YSYEKL. The ends were cut back, 2 bases at V and 0 bases at J, with 7 bases in the middle. CDR3 length equals 14 residues. CDR3 amino acids: CASSQPGTNYGYTF. The CDR3 DNA reads TGCGCCAGCAGCCAACCGGGTACTAACTATGGCTACACCTTC.

The V call is TRBV20-1, the J call TRBJ2-7; 10 positions match TRBD1. CDR1 DFQATT and CDR2 SNEGSKA come from the germline V gene (reference sequence). The V gene end was trimmed by 5 bases and the J gene end by 11 bases; junction bases not matched to a gene: 9. CDR3 length: 12 residues. CDR3 amino acids: CSAPQDRGSEYF. The CDR3 DNA reads TGCAGTGCTCCACAGGACAGGGGGAGCGAGTACTTC.